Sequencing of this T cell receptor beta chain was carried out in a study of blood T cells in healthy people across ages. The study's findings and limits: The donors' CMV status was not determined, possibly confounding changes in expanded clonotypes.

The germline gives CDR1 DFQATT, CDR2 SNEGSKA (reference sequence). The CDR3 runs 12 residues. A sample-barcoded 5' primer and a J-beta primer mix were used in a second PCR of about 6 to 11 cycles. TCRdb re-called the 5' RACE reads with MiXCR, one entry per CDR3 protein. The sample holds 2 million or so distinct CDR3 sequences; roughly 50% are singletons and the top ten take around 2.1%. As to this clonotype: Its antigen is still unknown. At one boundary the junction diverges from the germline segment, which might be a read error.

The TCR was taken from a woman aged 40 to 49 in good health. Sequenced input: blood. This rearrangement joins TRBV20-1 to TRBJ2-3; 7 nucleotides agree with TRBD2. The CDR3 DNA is TGCAGTGCTGAGACTAGCAGAGATACGCAGTATTTT. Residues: CSAETSRDTQYF.